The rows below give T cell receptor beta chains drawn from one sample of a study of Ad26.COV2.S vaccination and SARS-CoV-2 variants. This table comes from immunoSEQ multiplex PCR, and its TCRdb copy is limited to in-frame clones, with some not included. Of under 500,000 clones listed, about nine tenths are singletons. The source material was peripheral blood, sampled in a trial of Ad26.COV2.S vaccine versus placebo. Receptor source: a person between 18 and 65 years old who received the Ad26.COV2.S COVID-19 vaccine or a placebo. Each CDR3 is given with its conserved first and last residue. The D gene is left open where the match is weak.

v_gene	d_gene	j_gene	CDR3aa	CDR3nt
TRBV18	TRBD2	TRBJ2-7	CASSPRGAVSYEQYF	TGTGCCAGCTCACCGCGGGGGGCCGTCTCCTACGAGCAGTACTTC
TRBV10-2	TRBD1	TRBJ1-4	CASSESGTGSEKLFF	TGCGCCAGCAGTGAGTCGGGGACAGGGAGCGAAAAACTGTTTTTT
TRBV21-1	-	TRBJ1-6	CASIQGPLYNSPLHF	TGTGCCAGCATCCAGGGTCCCCTCTATAATTCACCCCTCCACTTT
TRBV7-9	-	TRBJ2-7	CASSLGGRGHHYSYEQYF	TGTGCCAGCAGCTTAGGGGGGAGGGGACACCATTACTCCTACGAGCAGTACTTC
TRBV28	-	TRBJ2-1	CASSPRRITYNEQFF	TGTGCCAGCAGTCCGAGGAGGATAACCTACAATGAGCAGTTCTTC
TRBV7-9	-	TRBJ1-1	CASSPGFTEAFF	TGTGCCAGCAGCCCTGGGTTTACTGAAGCTTTCTTT
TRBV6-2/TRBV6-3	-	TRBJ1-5	CASSYSNDNQPQHF	TGTGCCAGCAGTTACTCGAACGACAATCAGCCCCAGCATTTT
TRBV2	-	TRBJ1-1	CASRETAISEAFF	TGTGCCAGCAGGGAAACGGCTATTAGTGAAGCTTTCTTT
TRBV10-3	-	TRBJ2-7	CAIKGSLWVGTDEQYF	TGTGCCATCAAGGGCAGCCTCTGGGTAGGAACTGACGAGCAGTACTTC
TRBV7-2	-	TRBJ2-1	CASMQYGGSYNEQFF	TGTGCCAGCATGCAATACGGGGGTTCCTACAATGAGCAGTTCTTC
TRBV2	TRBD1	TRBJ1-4	CATRDRGYLNEKLFF	TGTGCCACCCGGGACAGGGGATATCTTAATGAAAAACTGTTTTTT
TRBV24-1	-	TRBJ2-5	CATAAGETQYF	TGTGCCACAGCGGCGGGAGAGACCCAGTACTTC
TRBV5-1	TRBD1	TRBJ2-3	CASTWDRYTDTQYF	TGCGCCAGCACCTGGGACAGATACACAGATACGCAGTATTTT
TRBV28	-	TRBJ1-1	CASSFRRLVMNTEAFF	TGTGCCAGCAGTTTTCGCAGGTTGGTCATGAACACTGAAGCTTTCTTT
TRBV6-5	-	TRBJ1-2	CASSYSTANYGYTF	TGTGCCAGCAGTTACTCAACAGCTAACTATGGCTACACCTTC
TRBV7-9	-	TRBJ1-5	CASSLLPDTSNQPQHF	TGTGCCAGCAGCTTACTCCCCGACACCTCCAATCAGCCCCAGCATTTT